The clone carrying this T cell receptor beta chain was seen a few times. Its antigen is unidentified. A second PCR, run for about 6 to 12 cycles, used a sample-barcoded 5' primer plus a J-beta primer mix. TCRdb fed the 5' RACE reads into MiXCR, producing one record per CDR3 protein. The profile shows around 690,000 distinct CDR3 sequences, about 53% of them singletons. This sample was taken from a study of blood T cells in healthy people across ages. Study background: For every two T cells, template switching captured about one barcoded beta molecule. Regarding the study as a whole: Those diversity estimates obtained from one million T cells were thought to be underestimates.

The CDR3 runs to 15 residues. V lost 4 bases and J lost 4; bases outside the gene matches: 5. Germline CDR1 and CDR2: SGHRS and YFSETQ. This chain joins TRBV5-1 and TRBJ2-5; 12 positions match TRBD2. The origin of this receptor is a man in his 60s in good health. Input material: blood. CDR3 sequence: CASSGLAGTGETQYF. The CDR3 DNA reads TGCGCCAGCAGCGGACTAGCGGGGACGGGAGAGACCCAGTACTTC.